The T cell receptor (beta chain) under discussion was sequenced for a study of long-term antiretroviral therapy in people with HIV (dated by TCRdb to between 2022 and 2023). About the full investigation: Collection of the earliest samples took place about a decade ahead of the 2015 WHO recommendation for immediate ART, at a time when ART was typically delayed until CD4 counts fell. A retrospective serial study tested whether ART initiation and durable HIV suppression were associated with changes in peripheral blood TRB repertoire composition and diversity. A total of about 190 cryopreserved PBMC samples were contributed to the cohort by 30 adults with confirmed HIV infection, with samples collected serially over a mean of 6 years (range 1-12). Among the 25 to 30 participants with HIV, around ten were female. Test extractions of a monoclonal T-cell line alongside some 36 polyclonal samples showed no cross-contamination during QIAcube processing.

The immunoSEQ hsTCRB v3.0 assay was used at survey level resolution to sequence the TRB variable region. The targeted TRB sequencing depth was roughly 40,000-55,000 T-cell genomes per sample. Pooled TRB libraries were sequenced on an Illumina MiSeq with a v3 150-cycle kit. The study's processing was this. Repertoire analysis was run in R within a reproducible Nextflow workflow that covered QC, data transformation and analysis. LymphoSeq2, an R package for exploring AIRR-Seq data, was used to implement the custom analyses. Four samples that yielded fewer than 5000 total TRB sequences were excluded, so that around 190 HIV repertoires were analyzed. Of the roughly 180 retained HIV repertoires, about 61 were collected before and 120 to 130 after ART initiation. Each repertoire was downsampled to 5000 TRB nucleotide sequences, and summary statistics were averaged across 100 downsampling iterations. Only TRB sequences with CDR3 regions of at least seven amino acids were retained for analysis. A Shannon entropy-derived clonality score and the Gini coefficient were used to measure diversity. In the repertoire networks, any two of the top 5000 CDR3 amino acid sequences were linked whenever the two sequences differed by an edit distance of one. For TRB CDR3 amino acid sequences, antigen specificity groups and MHC restriction were predicted with GLIPH2. CDR3 amino acid sequences were matched against VDJdb and McPAS-TCR to flag known CMV, EBV, HIV or tissue antigen associations. Pre-ART, post-ART and control groups were compared with Wilcoxon signed-rank tests and Holm-Bonferroni correction. Sourced from immuneACCESS, this table was stored by TCRdb with only in-frame sequences that have V and J called. A share of the clones is absent; for the studies checked, an unresolved V gene accounts for under half, and the remainder has no known explanation. V and J calls and clone size are copied from that table; D and trimming were computed from the DNA. The sample has 39,000 or so clones on record, roughly 80% of them singletons. 5.5% to 7.5% of the sample is in the top ten clones.

Of note for this clone: Its binding antigen is unknown. No base quality information exists; no much larger clone differs at one position.

General conclusions and limits of the study: Samples dated from about 2004 to 2018, and the ART regimens used may be less effective than current ones. Because pre-ART samples had limited cell numbers, profiling was done on unsorted PBMC rather than on sorted CD4+ and CD8+ T cells. CDR3 length ranges in HIV repertoires were narrower than in controls, and network structure suggested an antigen-experienced repertoire with only a slight naive shift after ART. No data were available on ART adherence, viral resistance or therapy changes, limiting inferences about post-ART repertoire changes. Since PBMC availability was limited, sequencing covered only the TCR beta chain, with no alpha chain pairing. The repertoire was dominated across all time points by expanded TRB clones identified before ART initiation, although this dominance was seen to fluctuate and to decrease in many PLHIV after ART. A significant increase in TRB diversity was found to be associated with ART initiation, although TRB diversity was observed to remain significantly below that of transplant donor controls even after long-term ART.

Participants were included only if at least one PBMC sample before ART initiation and at least two post-ART samples were available. Every participant with HIV received treatment in the United States of America. Before DNA extraction, cryopreserved samples containing about 0.9-11 million PBMC were thawed and washed. At the time of the earliest PBMC sample, participants with HIV were aged between about 23 and 54 years. PBMC samples from each participant spanned 1-4 timepoints before ART initiation and 2-8 timepoints after ART initiation, with a median of 7 samples. Serial HIV viral load, CD4+ T-cell count, ART history and demographic data were obtained for every participant. Genomic DNA was extracted from unsorted PBMC with a Qiagen kit on a QIAcube, processed in batches of 12 samples. This sequence originates from a man between 18 and 29 years old with HIV. Sequenced here: unsorted PBMCs, sampled 0.6 years after starting antiretroviral therapy.

The sequenced DNA: TGCGCCAGCAGCCAAGACTTTTCACAGAACTACGAGCAGTACTTC. Its amino acids are CASSQDFSQNYEQYF. This chain is built from TRBV4-3 and TRBJ2-7, with the D gene call left open. From a lookup of the germline V gene, CDR1 and CDR2 are LGHNA and YSLEER. The CDR3 measures 15 amino acids from cysteine to phenylalanine. The entry retains the CDR3 DNA only, 45 bases that are in frame from base 1. V lost 0 bases and J lost 3 bases; the stretch between them is 12 bases long.